Below are 27 T cell receptor beta chains sequenced from a single sample in a study of OX40 agonist ivuxolimab in advanced cancers. Sequencing was performed with immunoSEQ multiplex PCR; in TCRdb, only in-frame clones are kept and a portion is missing. The sample holds 70,000 or so clones, approximately 84% seen once. Specimen: CD4+ or CD8+ T cells sorted from blood, collected in a trial of the OX40 agonist ivuxolimab. The source of these receptors is an adult with an advanced solid tumor such as melanoma, head and neck, liver or kidney cancer.

The J gene is TRBJ2-1, the V gene TRBV6-5; 13 bases are a match to TRBD2. CDR3 length: 15 amino acids. V gave up 6 bases and J gave up 11 bases; unmatched junction bases: 10. The germline CDR1 and CDR2 sequences are MNHEY and SVGAGI. The CDR3 region is CASRNPGLAGNKQFF. CDR3 DNA: TGTGCCAGCAGAAATCCGGGACTAGCGGGAAACAAGCAGTTCTTC.

The rearrangement links TRBV2 to TRBJ2-5; 10 bases fit TRBD1. CDR3 length: 16 residues. Germline V gene sequence: CDR1 SNHLY, CDR2 FYNNEI. V was pared by 2 bases and J by 1 base, with 4 bases of the junction left unmatched. The CDR3 protein is CASSERTGGTQETQYF. The CDR3 DNA follows: TGTGCCAGCAGTGAAAGGACAGGGGGAACCCAAGAGACCCAGTACTTC.

The chain links TRBV5-1 to TRBJ1-1; 7 bases are shared with TRBD1. The CDR3 contains 16 residues. The V gene end was trimmed by 4 bases and the J gene end by 1 base; junction bases not matched to a gene: 10. Germline-derived CDR1 and CDR2 are SGHRS and YFSETQ. CDR3 DNA: TGCGCCAGCAGCACCGGGAGGCAGGGGGGGAACACTGAAGCTTTCTTT. It specifies CASSTGRQGGNTEAFF.

The rearrangement uses TRBV6-5 and TRBJ2-5; D is possibly TRBD1 (6 bases). The V and J ends lost 6 bases and 4 bases respectively, with 15 bases between them. Per germline, CDR1 MNHEY and CDR2 SVGAGI. The length of the CDR3 is 14 residues. The CDR3 DNA follows: TGTGCCAGCAGGGGGGCCCGTCGGAGAGAGACCCAGTACTTC. Its protein product is CASRGARRRETQYF.

The rearrangement joins TRBV5-6 to TRBJ1-6; perhaps TRBD1 as D (5 bases). This CDR3 is built from 15 residues. The ends were cut back, 0 bases at V and 8 bases at J, with 12 bases in the middle. In germline, CDR1 is SGHDT, CDR2 YYEEEE. The CDR3 sequence is CASSLGQGVHSPLHF. As DNA, the CDR3 is TGTGCCAGCAGCTTGGGCCAGGGAGTTCATTCACCCCTCCACTTT.

The chain links TRBV28 to TRBJ1-1; 8 positions match TRBD1. The junction had 9 bases not matched to a gene; V was cut back by 7 bases and J by 2 bases. The germline V gene encodes CDR1 MDHEN and CDR2 SYDVKM. This CDR3 has 15 residues. The CDR3 region is CASIFSGTGNTEAFF. DNA for the CDR3: TGTGCCAGCATCTTCTCCGGGACAGGAAACACTGAAGCTTTCTTT.

A word on this clone: A read error may produce the germline difference seen at one junction end. This same CDR3 is encoded by further DNA sequences in the sample. The chain carries TRBV7-7 and TRBJ2-3, with 10 bases fitting TRBD2. This CDR3 has 15 residues. CDR1 and CDR2 (germline): SSHAT, FNYEAQ (reference sequence). In DNA, the CDR3 is TGTGCTAGCAGCTTCGCTAGCGGGAGTCTTGATACGCAGTATTTT. Translated: CASSFASGSLDTQYF.

The chain joins TRBV6-5 to TRBJ1-2, with D possibly being TRBD1 (5 bases). Trimming removed 0 bases from V and 6 bases from J, with 14 bases in between. Germline V lookup: CDR1 MNHEY, CDR2 SVGAGI. The CDR3 has 15 amino acids. The CDR3 DNA is TGTGCCAGCAGTTACTCGAGCTCCGAGGGGCATGGCTACACCTTC. It is translated as CASSYSSSEGHGYTF.

The chain has TRBV19 and TRBJ1-5, with D maybe TRBD1 (6 bases). Trimming shortened V by 8 bases and J by 5 bases, and 13 bases separated the two germline ends. The germline V gene has CDR1 LNHDA and CDR2 SQIVND (reference sequence). The CDR3 runs to 13 residues. This CDR3 is CASSRTADQPQHF. Written as DNA, the CDR3 is TGTGCCAGTTCAAGGACAGCAGATCAGCCCCAGCATTTT.

J is TRBJ2-7 and V is TRBV5-1, with a weak D call TRBD2 (5 bases). Germline V lookup: CDR1 SGHRS, CDR2 YFSETQ. CDR3 length: 14 amino acids. Trimming pared 4 bases from V and 2 bases from J, leaving 13 bases between. In DNA form, the CDR3 reads TGCGCCAGCAGCCCCTCGACGGGAACCTACGAGCAGTACTTC. Its translation is CASSPSTGTYEQYF. Full variable domain (missing parts from reference TRBV5-1 and TRBJ2-7): KAGVTQTPRYLIKTRGQQVTLSCSPISGHRSVSWYQQTPGQGLQFLFEYFSETQRNKGNFPGRFSGRQFSNSRSEMNVSTLELGDSALYLCASSPSTGTYEQYFGPGTRLTVT.

The CDR3 loop is CASSLGPEDPYGYTF. Here the CDR3 DNA reads TGTGCCAGCAGCTTGGGTCCGGAAGATCCCTATGGCTACACCTTC. V usage is TRBV5-4 and J usage is TRBJ1-2; D uncertain. CDR1 and CDR2 from the germline V gene are SGHNT and YYREEE (reference sequence). V was trimmed by 0 bases and J by 4 bases, leaving 13 bases between them. This CDR3 spans 15 amino acids.

V usage is TRBV5-1 and J usage is TRBJ2-3; 11 bases match TRBD2. The CDR3 is made up of 16 amino acids. The V gene end was trimmed by 3 bases and the J gene end by 5 bases; junction bases not matched to a gene: 8. Germline V CDR1 and CDR2: SGHRS, YFSETQ. DNA for the CDR3: TGCGCCAGCAGCTCTCAACTAGCGGGAGCTGGAGATACGCAGTATTTT. Its protein is CASSSQLAGAGDTQYF.

The table lists this clone with a few counts. V is TRBV7-2 and J is TRBJ2-1; TRBD2 aligns across 12 bases. From germline, CDR1 is SGHTA and CDR2 FQGNSA. The V gene end was trimmed by 5 bases and the J gene end by 7 bases; junction bases not matched to a gene: 6. The CDR3 is made up of 15 amino acids. The CDR3 protein is CASSLGLAGINEQFF. The CDR3 DNA is TGTGCCAGCAGCCTAGGACTAGCGGGAATAAATGAGCAGTTCTTC. The full variable domain, rest sourced from reference TRBV7-2 and TRBJ2-1, is GAGVSQSPSNKVTEKGKDVELRCDPISGHTALYWYRQSLGQGLEFLIYFQGNSAPDKSGLPSDRFSAERTGGSVSTLTIQRTQQEDSAVYLCASSLGLAGINEQFFGPGTRLTVL.

The V and J genes are TRBV27 and TRBJ2-5; D remains unclear. CDR1 and CDR2 from the germline V gene are MNHEY and SMNVEV (reference sequence). Between the trimmed V and J ends, which lost 3 bases and 2 bases, there was a span of 7 bases. This CDR3 has 13 amino acids. The DNA for the CDR3 is TGTGCCAGCAGTTTCTCTCTACAAGAGACCCAGTACTTC. It encodes CASSFSLQETQYF.

In this sample, this clone turned up a few times. This chain links TRBV5-1 with TRBJ2-5; TRBD2 agrees at 8 bases. Trimming took 5 bases from V and 4 from J; bases not matched to a gene: 7. The CDR3 extends over 14 amino acids. Looked up from germline, CDR1 is SGHRS and CDR2 is YFSETQ. CDR3 in DNA: TGCGCCAGCAGAGTTAGCGGGATACCAGAGACCCAGTACTTC. This encodes CASRVSGIPETQYF.

This chain joins TRBV18 and TRBJ1-3; D remains ambiguous. V lost 3 bases and J lost 0, with 9 bases in between. CDR1 and CDR2 from the germline V gene are KGHSH and LQKENI. The CDR3 sequence is 15 residues long. DNA for the CDR3: TGTGCCAGCTCACCCTCAGGAAGCTCTGGAAACACCATATATTTT. This translates into CASSPSGSSGNTIYF.

This clone has only one observation. The V call is TRBV29-1, the J call TRBJ2-5, with 10 bases matching TRBD1. The better agreement between TRBJ2-7 and the DNA end casts doubt on the J call. The V gene's germline CDR1 is SQVTM and CDR2 ANQGSEA. CDR3 length: 13 amino acids. The CDR3 here is CSVGGTGVYEQYF. The CDR3 DNA reads TGCAGCGTTGGAGGGACAGGGGTCTACGAGCAGTACTTC.

The rearrangement links TRBV5-1 to TRBJ2-3; 7 bases line up with TRBD2. The J segment lost 5 bases and the V segment lost 4 bases, leaving 7 bases of the junction unmatched. Germline V gives CDR1 SGHRS, CDR2 YFSETQ. The CDR3 is 14 residues long. The CDR3 loop reads CASSLPKRGDTQYF. The CDR3 nucleotides read TGCGCCAGCAGCCTGCCCAAGCGGGGAGATACGCAGTATTTT.

CDR3 region: CASSLAGLRDLQETQYF. In DNA, the CDR3 is TGCGCCAGCAGCTTGGCCGGGTTACGGGATCTTCAAGAGACCCAGTACTTC. The genes are TRBV5-1 and TRBJ2-5; tentatively, D is TRBD2 (5 bases). The CDR3 spans 17 residues. The V gene lost 0 bases and the J gene lost 2 bases, with 17 bases spanning the gap. The germline gives CDR1 SGHRS, CDR2 YFSETQ.

The chain links TRBV19 to TRBJ1-6; D remains unclear. The CDR3 loop spans 18 amino acids. The germline gives CDR1 LNHDA, CDR2 SQIVND (reference sequence). The V end lost 5 bases, the J end lost 0 bases, and 17 bases lay between the germline ends. The CDR3 coding sequence is TGTGCCAGTAGTCCCCAGGCCCAAGCAAGCTCCTATAATTCACCCCTCCACTTT. This gives the protein CASSPQAQASSYNSPLHF.

V and J are TRBV18 and TRBJ2-2; unclear D gene. Germline V CDR1 and CDR2: KGHSH, LQKENI. There are 16 residues in the CDR3. The V end lost 2 bases, the J end lost 4 bases, and 14 bases lay between the germline ends. The CDR3 coding sequence is TGTGCCAGCTCACCATTCTCCATCAAGGGCACCGGGGAGCTGTTTTTT. Translated: CASSPFSIKGTGELFF.

The V call is TRBV10-3, the J call TRBJ2-3; the D is unclear. CDR1 is ENHRY and CDR2 is SYGVKD in the germline V gene. This CDR3 comprises 16 residues. Trimming left V 1 base short and J 1 base short, with 12 bases between. DNA for the CDR3: TGTGCCATCAGTGAGTGGAGAACCGAGGGCACAGATACGCAGTATTTT. Its translation: CAISEWRTEGTDTQYF.

The chain joins TRBV7-9 to TRBJ2-7; 9 bases fit TRBD1. Germline CDR1 reads SEHNR; CDR2 reads FQNEAQ (reference sequence). The CDR3 runs to 14 residues. J lost 3 bases, V lost 5 bases, and 5 bases had no gene match. CDR3 in DNA: TGTGCCAGCAGCCCACAGGGGGCGAACTACGAGCAGTACTTC. It codes for CASSPQGANYEQYF. Variable domain in full (rest from reference TRBV7-9 and TRBJ2-7): DTGVSQNPRHKITKRGQNVTFRCDPISEHNRLYWYRQTLGQGPEFLTYFQNEAQLEKSRLLSDRFSAERPKGSFSTLEIQRTEQGDSAMYLCASSPQGANYEQYFGPGTRLTVT.

This chain links TRBV5-1 with TRBJ2-3, with D possibly matching TRBD2 (6 bases). The V end lost 5 bases, the J end lost 0 bases, and 10 bases lay between the germline ends. The length of the CDR3 is 14 residues. The germline gives CDR1 SGHRS, CDR2 YFSETQ. The CDR3 spells CASRPGTSTDTQYF. Here the CDR3 DNA reads TGCGCCAGCAGACCCGGGACTAGCACAGATACGCAGTATTTT.

This clone was picked up one time. J is TRBJ2-2 and V is TRBV5-1; D is uncertain. Germline values: CDR1 SGHRS, CDR2 YFSETQ. V was trimmed by 1 base and J by 8 bases, leaving 9 bases between them. The CDR3 contains 13 residues. For the CDR3, the DNA is TGCGCCAGCAGCTTGCCCGTCGGGGGGGAGCTGTTTTTT. Protein sequence: CASSLPVGGELFF.

The chain carries TRBV10-1 and TRBJ2-7, with TRBD2 matching 14 bases. Germline V CDR1 and CDR2: WNHNN, SYGVQD (reference sequence). J was trimmed by 7 bases and V by 2 bases; bases with no gene match: 7. The CDR3 runs 16 residues. CDR3 in amino acids: CASSERLAGGPSEQYF. In DNA, the CDR3 is TGCGCCAGCAGTGAGCGACTAGCGGGAGGGCCATCTGAGCAGTACTTC.

The chain carries TRBV6-6 and TRBJ1-3; the D is unclear. The V end lost 6 bases, the J end lost 0 bases, and 3 bases lay between the germline ends. The CDR3 covers 12 residues. Germline lookup yields CDR1 MNHNY and CDR2 SVGAGI (reference sequence). CDR3 nucleotides: TGTGCCAGCAGGAGCTCTGGAAACACCATATATTTT. Encoded protein: CASRSSGNTIYF.